The 12 T cell receptor beta chains given below trace back to one sample, sequenced in a study of beta chain features in type 1 diabetes. Reverse transcription of all isolated RNA meant that expressed TCRB transcripts were sequenced. TCRdb keeps only in-frame clones here, not all; method: immunoSEQ multiplex PCR. The table lists around 430,000 clones, 30% of them singletons. Input material: naive CD4+ T cells from blood. These receptors all come from a man aged 18-30 years in good health.

This clone was detected only a few times. This chain joins TRBV4-2 and TRBJ2-1, with 12 bases aligning to TRBD2. The ends lost 0 bases at V and 6 bases at J; junction bases unmatched: 6. CDR1 and CDR2 from the germline V gene are LGHNA and YNFKEQ. The CDR3 runs 17 residues. In DNA, the CDR3 is TGTGCCAGCAGCCAAGAATCGCTAGCGGGAGGGCCCAATGAGCAGTTCTTC. Encoded protein: CASSQESLAGGPNEQFF.

This clone occurred a few times. CDR3 nucleotides: TGTGCCAGCAGCCAGGACAGGTCTAACTATGGCTACACCTTC. This sequence encodes CASSQDRSNYGYTF. The chain is built from TRBV7-2 and TRBJ1-2; 7 bases agree with TRBD1. With V trimmed by 5 bases and J by 0 bases, 3 bases remained unmatched. The CDR3 extends over 14 amino acids. Germline CDR1 reads SGHTA; CDR2 reads FQGNSA.

The CDR3 DNA follows: TGTGCCAGCAGTCCTACGCGGGGACAGCCGGGCCAAGAGACCCAGTACTTC. It translates to CASSPTRGQPGQETQYF. This rearrangement joins TRBV28 to TRBJ2-5; D is perhaps TRBD1 (7 bases). The CDR3 runs to 17 residues. CDR1 and CDR2 (germline): MDHEN, SYDVKM. V was clipped by 5 bases and J by 1 base, with 20 bases between them.

This clone appeared a few times. This sequence joins TRBV30 and TRBJ1-2, with D uncertain. Germline V gene lookup returns CDR1 GTSNPN and CDR2 SVGIG (reference sequence). The V end was cut by 7 bases, the J end by 8 bases, with 8 bases between. CDR3 length equals 9 residues. The CDR3 sequence: CASGNGYTF. DNA of the CDR3: TGTGCCTCGGGGAACGGCTACACCTTC.

The V gene is TRBV7-9, the J gene TRBJ1-5; D remains unclear. Germline V lookup: CDR1 SEHNR, CDR2 FQNEAQ (reference sequence). Trimming pared 1 base from V and 2 bases from J, leaving 6 bases between. CDR3 length: 14 amino acids. The CDR3 sequence is CASSLGTRNQPQHF. Written as DNA, the CDR3 is TGTGCCAGCAGCTTAGGGACGCGCAATCAGCCCCAGCATTTT. The full variable domain, in which reference TRBV7-9 and TRBJ1-5 provide the parts outside the CDR3, is DTGVSQNPRHKITKRGQNVTFRCDPISEHNRLYWYRQTLGQGPEFLTYFQNEAQLEKSRLLSDRFSAERPKGSFSTLEIQRTEQGDSAMYLCASSLGTRNQPQHFGDGTRLSIL.

The V gene is TRBV10-3, the J gene TRBJ2-7, with TRBD2 as a possible D gene (5 bases). The germline V gene has CDR1 ENHRY and CDR2 SYGVKD. The CDR3 runs 14 residues. Trimming stripped 3 bases from V and 2 bases from J, with 11 bases between. Written as DNA, the CDR3 is TGTGCCATCAGTGATTCCAGCGGACCCTACGAGCAGTACTTC. As protein: CAISDSSGPYEQYF.

The table lists this clone with a few counts. CDR3 sequence reads: CASSASRTSGYNEQFF. The DNA of the CDR3 is TGTGCCAGTAGTGCGTCCCGGACTAGCGGTTACAATGAGCAGTTCTTC. The V gene is TRBV19, the J gene TRBJ2-1, with 10 bases fitting TRBD2. V trimming: 5 bases; J trimming: 4 bases; junction bases outside the gene matches: 8. CDR1 and CDR2 from the germline V gene are LNHDA and SQIVND (reference sequence). This CDR3 is built from 16 residues.

This clone was observed a few times. This CDR3 reads CASSPTGFNYGYTF. The CDR3 DNA reads as TGCGCCAGCAGCCCGACAGGGTTTAACTATGGCTACACCTTC. The chain is built from TRBV5-1 and TRBJ1-2; 7 nucleotides match TRBD1. Trimming cost V 4 bases and J 1 base; bases outside gene matches: 4. Germline assignment: CDR1 SGHRS and CDR2 YFSETQ. The CDR3 loop spans 14 amino acids. The full variable domain, with the rest looked up from reference TRBV5-1 and TRBJ1-2, is KAGVTQTPRYLIKTRGQQVTLSCSPISGHRSVSWYQQTPGQGLQFLFEYFSETQRNKGNFPGRFSGRQFSNSRSEMNVSTLELGDSALYLCASSPTGFNYGYTFGSGTRLTVV.

The V gene is TRBV15, the J gene TRBJ1-2, with D tentatively TRBD1 (6 bases). Germline CDR1 reads LNHNV; CDR2 reads YYDKDF (reference sequence). This CDR3 has 12 amino acids. Trimming removed 5 bases from V and 4 bases from J, with 8 bases in between. The CDR3 nucleotides are TGTGCCACCAGCGGGACACCCTATGGCTACACCTTC. Amino acid sequence: CATSGTPYGYTF.

V gene TRBV27 combines with J gene TRBJ2-7; a weak D match, TRBD1 (6 bases). The V gene's germline CDR1 is MNHEY and CDR2 SMNVEV (reference sequence). Trimming cost V 3 bases and J 7 bases, with 16 bases left between them. The CDR3 loop spans 14 amino acids. The CDR3 coding sequence is TGTGCCAGCAGTTTCGAGCAGGGGCTTCGTGAGCAGTACTTC. It is translated as CASSFEQGLREQYF.

The DNA of the CDR3 is TGTGCCAGCAGTACCTGGGCTCAAGGGGCCAACGTCCTGACTTTC. This translates into CASSTWAQGANVLTF. The chain employs TRBV6-5 and TRBJ2-6, with D hard to call. The CDR3 is made up of 15 amino acids. With 5 bases removed from V and 4 bases from J, the gap between germline ends came to 12 bases. CDR1 is MNHEY and CDR2 is SVGAGI in the germline V gene.

This clone was seen a handful of times. This sequence joins TRBV19 and TRBJ2-1; perhaps TRBD2 as D (6 bases). V shed 4 bases and J shed 6 bases, with 13 bases lying between them. The CDR3 is 14 amino acids. Germline V gives CDR1 LNHDA, CDR2 SQIVND (reference sequence). As DNA, the CDR3 is TGTGCCAGTAGTAAGGTAGAGGGAGGCAATGAGCAGTTCTTC. Translating it yields CASSKVEGGNEQFF.